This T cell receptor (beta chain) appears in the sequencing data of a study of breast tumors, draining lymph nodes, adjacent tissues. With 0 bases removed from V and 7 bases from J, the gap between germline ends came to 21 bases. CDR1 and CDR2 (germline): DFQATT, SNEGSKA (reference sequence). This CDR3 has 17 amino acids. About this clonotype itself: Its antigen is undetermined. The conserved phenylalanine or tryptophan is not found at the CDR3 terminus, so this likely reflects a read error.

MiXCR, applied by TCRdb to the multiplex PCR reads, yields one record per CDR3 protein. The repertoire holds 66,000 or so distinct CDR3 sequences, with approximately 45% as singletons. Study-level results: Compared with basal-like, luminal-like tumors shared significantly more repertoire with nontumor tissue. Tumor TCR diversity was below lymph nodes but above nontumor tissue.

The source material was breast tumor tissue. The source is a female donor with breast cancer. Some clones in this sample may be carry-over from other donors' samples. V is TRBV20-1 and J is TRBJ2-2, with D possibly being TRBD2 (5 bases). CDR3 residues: CSARDGGRLRTLGELFS. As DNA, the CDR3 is TGCAGTGCTAGAGATGGTGGGAGACTACGAACACTCGGGGAGCTGTTTTCT.